What follows are 5 T cell receptor beta chains derived from one specimen sequenced in a study of blood T cells in healthy people across ages. Combining a sample-barcoded 5' primer with a J-beta primer mix, a second PCR ran for about 7 to 11 cycles. TCRdb itself ran the 5' RACE reads through MiXCR, one entry per CDR3 protein. The table records 1,100,000 or so distinct CDR3 sequences, over 35% of them present only once. Sequencing was done on a sample of blood. The receptor set was obtained from a woman in her sixties or seventies in good health.

The rearrangement uses TRBV6-1 and TRBJ2-7; 10 bases align to TRBD2. Germline V gene sequence: CDR1 MNHNS, CDR2 SASEGT. V lost 6 bases to trimming and J lost 6 bases; unmatched junction nucleotides: 23. This CDR3 spans 19 amino acids. In DNA form, the CDR3 reads TGTGCCAGCAGGGACAGGGACCGACTAGCGGGCCTAAAGGGGCTCGAGCAGTACTTC. Translating it yields CASRDRDRLAGLKGLEQYF.

The CDR3 nucleotides are TGCAGTGCTAGAGAATTGGGGCGGGGCCTCGGTGAGCAGTACTTC. Protein: CSARELGRGLGEQYF. This chain connects TRBV20-1 to TRBJ2-7; D possibly corresponds to TRBD2 (6 bases). This CDR3 is 15 amino acids long. Germline V lookup: CDR1 DFQATT, CDR2 SNEGSKA (reference sequence). The V end lost 0 bases, the J end lost 7 bases, and 19 bases lay between the germline ends.

The chain uses TRBV20-1 and TRBJ1-5, with 7 bases aligning to TRBD1. CDR1 and CDR2 (germline): DFQATT, SNEGSKA (reference sequence). J was trimmed by 7 bases and V by 4 bases; bases with no gene match: 10. The CDR3 runs 14 residues. The DNA for the CDR3 is TGCAGTGCTAAGTCCCCCGGGACAGAACAGCCCCAGCATTTT. It is translated as CSAKSPGTEQPQHF.

This sequence joins TRBV7-8 and TRBJ1-5; tentative D call: TRBD1 (5 bases). Per germline, CDR1 SGHVS and CDR2 FQNEAQ. The CDR3 length is 17 residues. Trimming removed 5 bases at V and 0 bases at J, with 17 bases between. CDR3 coding DNA: TGTGCCAGCAGCCCCCCCGGGGGACGGTATAGCAATCAGCCCCAGCATTTT. Amino acids: CASSPPGGRYSNQPQHF.

The chain has TRBV5-5 and TRBJ1-2; D is perhaps TRBD1 (5 bases). In germline, CDR1 is SGHKS, CDR2 YYEKEE (reference sequence). V was clipped by 4 bases and J by 4 bases, with 11 bases between them. CDR3 length: 13 residues. The CDR3 coding sequence is TGTGCCAGCAGCGTAGGGACTGGCTATGGCTACACCTTC. Encoded protein: CASSVGTGYGYTF. Based on the CDR3 plus reference TRBV5-5 and TRBJ1-2, the full variable domain is DAGVTQSPTHLIKTRGQQVTLRCSPISGHKSVSWYQQVLGQGPQFIFQYYEKEERGRGNFPDRFSARQFPNYSSELNVNALLLGDSALYLCASSVGTGYGYTFGSGTRLTVV.